A selection of T cell receptor beta chains follows, all from one sample in a study of blood T cell repertoires in COVID-19. TCRdb's table, derived via immunoSEQ multiplex PCR, lists solely in-frame clones and lacks some. The sample contains 250,000 or so clones, almost 90% of which appear only once. Sequenced sample: peripheral blood. These TCRs come from a man of 80 years or more with acute or convalescent COVID-19. Each CDR3 is given with its conserved first and last residue. Each record gives: V gene, J gene, D gene, clone size, CDR3 protein, CDR3 DNA. The D gene is left open where the match is weak. Rows may omit the clone size; those that give it use once, few, many or a size class.

>TRBV27|TRBJ1-5|NA|NA
CASSFRYSNQPQHF
TGTGCCAGCAGTTTCCGGTATAGCAATCAGCCCCAGCATTTT
>TRBV5-1|TRBJ2-5|TRBD1|NA
CASSYSTGSSLLQETQYF
TGCGCCAGCAGCTACTCGACAGGGTCCAGCTTACTCCAAGAGACCCAGTACTTC
>TRBV3-1/TRBV3-2|TRBJ1-4|TRBD1|NA
CASSQKRGQVNEKLFF
TGTGCCAGCAGCCAAAAAAGGGGGCAAGTGAATGAAAAACTGTTTTTT
>TRBV2|TRBJ1-5|NA|once
CASSVSLYSNQPQHF
TGTGCCAGCAGTGTATCCCTATATAGCAATCAGCCCCAGCATTTT
>TRBV2|TRBJ2-5|NA|NA
CASSGERRPQETQYF
TGTGCCAGCAGTGGAGAGCGGAGGCCTCAAGAGACCCAGTACTTC
>TRBV5-6|TRBJ2-5|NA|NA
CASSLASDQETQYF
TGTGCCAGCAGCTTAGCATCCGATCAAGAGACCCAGTACTTC
>TRBV6-1|TRBJ1-1|TRBD1|NA
CASLRGPDAEAFF
TGTGCCAGCCTTAGGGGGCCAGACGCTGAAGCTTTCTTT
>TRBV5-4|TRBJ2-3|NA|NA
CASSPTGREYTDTQYF
TGTGCCAGCAGCCCGACAGGACGGGAATACACAGATACGCAGTATTTT
>TRBV9|TRBJ1-5|TRBD1|many
CASSGTGRNQPQHF
TGTGCCAGTTCCGGGACAGGGAGAAATCAGCCCCAGCATTTT
>TRBV2|TRBJ2-2|NA|NA
CASSVRLRDTGELFF
TGTGCCAGCAGTGTCAGGCTCAGGGACACCGGGGAGCTGTTTTTT
>TRBV6-2/TRBV6-3|TRBJ2-1|NA|NA
CASSYLYNEQFF
TGTGCCAGCAGTTACCTCTACAATGAGCAGTTCTTC
>TRBV27|TRBJ1-4|NA|NA
CASSPVPGAQGPNEKLFF
TGTGCCAGCAGCCCCGTCCCGGGCGCACAGGGACCTAATGAAAAACTGTTTTTT
>TRBV10-3|TRBJ1-3|NA|NA
CAISESTRLRGNTIYF
TGTGCCATCAGTGAGTCGACTAGGTTGAGAGGAAACACCATATATTTT
>TRBV9|TRBJ2-1|NA|NA
CASSATLSSYNEQFF
TGTGCCAGCAGCGCTACTCTAAGCTCCTACAATGAGCAGTTCTTC
>TRBV19|TRBJ1-1|TRBD1|NA
CASSRDRDRRNTEAFF
TGTGCCAGTAGTAGAGACCGGGACAGGAGGAACACTGAAGCTTTCTTT
>TRBV20-1|TRBJ2-2|NA|NA
CSAAGTGELFF
TGCAGTGCGGCAGGCACCGGGGAGCTGTTTTTT
>TRBV7-2|TRBJ2-1|TRBD1|NA
CASSSRDSYNEQFF
TGTGCCAGCAGCTCCCGGGACAGTTACAATGAGCAGTTCTTC
>TRBV4-3|TRBJ2-2|NA|NA
CASSQESRGNTGELFF
TGCGCCAGCAGCCAAGAATCCAGGGGAAACACCGGGGAGCTGTTTTTT
>TRBV5-4|TRBJ1-6|NA|once
CASSYLSRTTSPLHF
TGTGCCAGCAGTTACCTATCAAGGACTACCTCACCCCTCCACTTT
>TRBV7-2|TRBJ1-1|NA|NA
CASRNEGVGTEAFF
TGTGCCAGCAGGAATGAGGGTGTGGGGACTGAAGCTTTCTTT
>TRBV14|TRBJ2-7|NA|NA
CASSLTTYEQYF
TGTGCCAGCAGCCTGACTACCTACGAGCAGTACTTC
>TRBV28|TRBJ2-7|TRBD2|NA
CASIDGRSSYEQYF
TGTGCCAGCATAGACGGGAGGAGCTCCTACGAGCAGTACTTC
>TRBV14|TRBJ2-1|TRBD2|few
CASSPMTSGTYNEQFF
TGTGCCAGCAGCCCGATGACTAGCGGGACCTACAATGAGCAGTTCTTC
>TRBV5-5|TRBJ2-1|NA|NA
CASSFQGFSYNEQFF
TGTGCCAGCAGCTTCCAGGGCTTCTCCTACAATGAGCAGTTCTTC
>TRBV6-5|TRBJ1-2|NA|NA
CASSPRQVRIYGYTF
TGTGCCAGCAGTCCGCGACAGGTCCGTATCTATGGCTACACCTTC
>TRBV19|TRBJ2-3|TRBD1|NA
CASRTDRGIDTQYF
TGTGCCAGTAGGACGGACAGGGGGATAGATACGCAGTATTTT
>TRBV7-2|TRBJ2-7|NA|NA
CASSLAPYLYEQYF
TGTGCCAGCAGCTTAGCGCCCTACCTCTACGAGCAGTACTTC
>TRBV5-1|TRBJ2-1|NA|NA
CASSLDSLSYNEQFF
TGCGCCAGCAGCTTGGACAGTCTATCCTACAATGAGCAGTTCTTC
>TRBV2|TRBJ2-3|NA|NA
CASTLWERTDTQYF
TGTGCCAGCACCCTCTGGGAGCGCACAGATACGCAGTATTTT
>TRBV7-3|TRBJ1-1|NA|NA
CASSFKGAPNTEAFF
TGTGCCAGCAGCTTTAAGGGAGCCCCGAACACTGAAGCTTTCTTT
>TRBV3-1/TRBV3-2|TRBJ2-3|TRBD2|NA
CASSQPREGTDTQYF
TGTGCCAGCAGCCAACCAAGGGAGGGAACAGATACGCAGTATTTT
>TRBV6-5|TRBJ1-1|NA|NA
CASSTQLAGTEAFF
TGTGCCAGCAGTACCCAGTTAGCAGGGACTGAAGCTTTCTTT
>TRBV6-2/TRBV6-3|TRBJ1-2|TRBD1|NA
CASSWATGVGGYTF
TGTGCCAGCAGCTGGGCCACAGGGGTAGGAGGCTACACCTTC
>TRBV18|TRBJ2-5|NA|NA
CASSPQEETQYF
TGTGCCAGCTCACCGCAAGAGGAGACCCAGTACTTC
>TRBV24-1|TRBJ2-1|TRBD2|NA
CATSDLLTGGPRFF
TGTGCCACCAGTGATTTGCTAACGGGAGGGCCGAGGTTCTTC
>TRBV6-5|TRBJ2-7|TRBD2|NA
CASRGLAGEAYEQYF
TGTGCCAGCAGGGGGCTAGCGGGAGAGGCCTACGAGCAGTACTTC
>TRBV18|TRBJ2-7|NA|NA
CASSPDTLYEQYF
TGTGCCAGCTCACCTGACACCTTGTACGAGCAGTACTTC
>TRBV6-5|TRBJ2-1|TRBD2|NA
CASSYLGGGAPNEQFF
TGTGCCAGCAGTTACCTAGGCGGGGGAGCTCCGAATGAGCAGTTCTTC
>TRBV14|TRBJ2-5|NA|NA
CASSQARTSQETQYF
TGTGCCAGCAGCCAAGCCCGAACTAGCCAAGAGACCCAGTACTTC
>TRBV28|TRBJ2-2|NA|NA
CAAARPGRSGELFF
TGTGCCGCCGCAAGACCGGGAAGGTCCGGGGAGCTGTTTTTT
>TRBV7-2|TRBJ1-1|TRBD1|NA
CASSSPQGRTEAFF
TGTGCCAGCAGCTCACCACAGGGGAGGACTGAAGCTTTCTTT
>TRBV6-6|TRBJ2-5|TRBD2|once
CASSRGTSGREGSQETQYF
TGTGCCAGCAGTCGCGGGACTAGCGGGAGGGAAGGGTCCCAAGAGACCCAGTACTTC
>TRBV14|TRBJ1-1|NA|few
CASSQDPGVGRAFF
TGTGCCAGCAGCCAAGATCCAGGGGTGGGGAGAGCTTTCTTT
>TRBV5-6|TRBJ2-1|NA|NA
CASSLSEIPYNEQFF
TGTGCCAGCAGCTTGTCGGAGATACCCTACAATGAGCAGTTCTTC
>TRBV6-5|TRBJ2-7|NA|NA
CASNKVRQGSYEQYF
TGTGCCAGCAATAAAGTAAGGCAGGGCTCCTACGAGCAGTACTTC
>TRBV20-1|TRBJ2-5|TRBD2|NA
CSASVGRLALRRETQYF
TGCAGTGCTAGTGTAGGCAGACTAGCGCTCAGGCGAGAGACCCAGTACTTC
>TRBV7-8|TRBJ2-7|TRBD1|once
CASSRAHTGGYEQYF
TGTGCCAGCAGCCGAGCCCATACAGGGGGCTACGAGCAGTACTTC
>TRBV28|TRBJ1-2|NA|NA
CASSPREGYGYTF
TGTGCCAGCAGCCCCCGGGAGGGCTATGGCTACACCTTC
>TRBV2|TRBJ1-3|NA|few
CASSVRLPGNTIYF
TGTGCCAGCAGTGTCAGGCTCCCTGGAAACACCATATATTTT
>TRBV5-1|TRBJ1-1|NA|once
CASRQQERVTEAFF
TGCGCCAGCAGACAACAAGAGAGGGTAACTGAAGCTTTCTTT
>TRBV7-8|TRBJ1-6|NA|NA
CASSLQGVDSPLHF
TGTGCCAGCAGCTTACAGGGCGTAGACTCACCCCTCCACTTT
>TRBV7-9|TRBJ2-3|NA|NA
CASSPRALATDTQYF
TGTGCCAGCAGCCCCCGGGCCCTAGCGACGGATACGCAGTATTTT
>TRBV28|TRBJ1-5|NA|NA
CASRPRGQPQHF
TGTGCCAGCAGGCCCCGGGGGCAGCCCCAGCATTTT
>TRBV5-5|TRBJ1-2|TRBD1|NA
CASSFIGTENYGYTF
TGTGCCAGCAGCTTTATAGGGACAGAAAACTATGGCTACACCTTC
>TRBV11-3|TRBJ1-3|NA|NA
CASSLAGSGNTIYF
TGTGCCAGCAGCTTAGCGGGCTCTGGAAACACCATATATTTT
>TRBV7-9|TRBJ1-1|NA|NA
CASRGSAGAANTEAFF
TGTGCCAGCAGAGGCAGCGCAGGGGCCGCGAACACTGAAGCTTTCTTT
>TRBV7-8|TRBJ2-5|NA|NA
CASSWGTLQETQYF
TGTGCCAGCAGCTGGGGGACACTACAAGAGACCCAGTACTTC
>TRBV2|TRBJ2-7|TRBD2|few
CASSLLAGFYEQYF
TGTGCCAGCAGCCTCCTAGCGGGGTTTTACGAGCAGTACTTC
>TRBV4-1|TRBJ1-1|NA|few
CASSQVLSGQNTEAFF
TGCGCCAGCAGCCAAGTGCTTTCAGGGCAGAACACTGAAGCTTTCTTT